This entry lists 32 T cell receptor beta chains sequenced from one sample in a study of CD8+ T cells in alopecia areata. Extraction and reverse transcription of RNA yielded cDNA as the sequencing template. The protocol was immunoSEQ multiplex PCR, while the TCRdb copy is restricted to in-frame clones and leaves out a portion. The sample records roughly 250,000 clones, 67% being singletons. The material was CD4+ T cells sorted from blood, obtained at week 0. These TCRs come from a human donor with alopecia areata.

The chain recombines TRBV30 with TRBJ2-3; D unresolved. The CDR3 has 17 amino acids. Looked up from germline, CDR1 is GTSNPN and CDR2 is SVGIG (reference sequence). Trimming took 7 bases from V and 0 from J, leaving 23 bases between them. The CDR3 loop reads CASIRSGLRLSTDTQYF. In DNA, the CDR3 is TGTGCCTCTATAAGGTCGGGTCTGAGGTTAAGCACAGATACGCAGTATTTT.

The rearrangement links TRBV7-9 to TRBJ1-1; D not resolved. Germline CDR1 and CDR2: SEHNR and FQNEAQ (reference sequence). This CDR3 contains 11 residues. V lost 5 bases and J 11 bases, leaving 12 bases between the germline ends. The CDR3 nucleotides read TGTGCCAGCAGCGAAAGGACGGACGCTTTCTTT. Translated: CASSERTDAFF.

The rearrangement uses TRBV30 and TRBJ1-2; maybe TRBD1 (6 bases). V was shortened by 5 bases and J by 5 bases, with 15 bases between the two germline ends. CDR1 and CDR2 from the germline V gene are GTSNPN and SVGIG (reference sequence). The CDR3 consists of 13 residues. DNA of the CDR3: TGTGCCTGGGCTACAGGGAATTCATATGGCTACACCTTC. It codes for CAWATGNSYGYTF.

This clone has only a few counts. The chain links TRBV11-3 to TRBJ2-7; TRBD2 matches at 16 bases. Germline CDR1 SGHNT, CDR2 YENEEA. After removal of 5 bases from V and 4 bases from J, the junction contained 8 bases not matched to a gene. CDR3 size: 17 residues. The CDR3 region has the DNA TGTGCCAGCAGCCCGGGACTAGCGGGGGGGCCAGGTTACGAGCAGTACTTC. Translation: CASSPGLAGGPGYEQYF.

This clone was counted a single time. The V call is TRBV11-2, the J call TRBJ2-3, with TRBD2 matching over 8 bases. CDR3 size: 16 residues. Germline trimming cut 3 bases from V and 2 bases from J; bases unmatched to any gene: 7. CDR1 is SGHAT and CDR2 is FQNNGV in the germline V gene. This chain's CDR3 is CASSLTGGQATDTQYF. CDR3 DNA sequence: TGTGCCAGCAGCTTGACGGGGGGGCAAGCCACAGATACGCAGTATTTT.

Of note for this clone: The sample holds other DNA sequences that translate to the same CDR3. V is TRBV30 and J is TRBJ2-7; D unresolved. Germline values: CDR1 GTSNPN, CDR2 SVGIG (reference sequence). V lost 1 base, J lost 3 bases, and 7 bases lay in between. The CDR3 is made up of 12 amino acids. CDR3 nucleotide sequence: TGTGCCTGGAGTGCTTCGGGCTACGAGCAGTACTTC. Translating it yields CAWSASGYEQYF.

The DNA for the CDR3 is TGTGCCAGCAGCCATTGGGACAGGTCCTACGAGCAGTACTTC. Protein: CASSHWDRSYEQYF. V gene TRBV4-2 combines with J gene TRBJ2-7; 8 nucleotides agree with TRBD1. This CDR3 is built from 14 residues. The V gene's germline CDR1 is LGHNA and CDR2 YNFKEQ. Unmatched junction bases numbered 2, after V lost 3 bases and J lost 1 base.

This clone was seen only a few times. The chain employs TRBV2 and TRBJ2-1; D might be TRBD2 (7 bases). CDR1 is SNHLY and CDR2 is FYNNEI in the germline V gene. The V end lost 7 bases, the J end lost 12 bases, and 16 bases lay between the germline ends. This CDR3 is built from 12 residues. The CDR3 reads CASTPSGGWQFF. The CDR3 nucleotides are TGTGCCAGCACCCCGTCGGGGGGCTGGCAGTTCTTC.

The chain uses TRBV29-1 and TRBJ2-5; D is possibly TRBD2 (5 bases). This CDR3 comprises 15 residues. V dropped 5 bases and J dropped 5 bases, with 21 bases sitting between them. Looked up from germline, CDR1 is SQVTM and CDR2 is ANQGSEA. The CDR3 DNA is TGCAGCGTTAGTCCGGGCTTTGGGGAGCTGGAGACCCAGTACTTC. This gives the protein CSVSPGFGELETQYF.

This clone was observed a handful of times. The chain combines TRBV29-1 with TRBJ2-7; the D gene is possibly TRBD1 (5 bases). This CDR3 spans 12 amino acids. Trimming stripped 7 bases from V and 3 bases from J, with 13 bases between. The germline gives CDR1 SQVTM, CDR2 ANQGSEA. The CDR3 reads CSARTPVYEQYF. The CDR3 DNA reads TGCAGCGCCAGGACACCCGTCTACGAGCAGTACTTC.

The V gene is TRBV29-1, the J gene TRBJ2-5, with D possibly matching TRBD1 (5 bases). V dropped 6 bases and J dropped 2 bases, with 16 bases sitting between them. This CDR3 spans 14 amino acids. In germline, CDR1 is SQVTM, CDR2 ANQGSEA. The CDR3, as DNA: TGCAGCGTCTCATCAGGGTTAGGGCAAGAGACCCAGTACTTC. Residues: CSVSSGLGQETQYF.

The rearrangement uses TRBV4-2 and TRBJ1-3; D is undetermined. Trimming stripped 0 bases from V and 7 bases from J, with 7 bases between. This CDR3 contains 13 residues. Germline V gene lookup returns CDR1 LGHNA and CDR2 YNFKEQ. The DNA for the CDR3 is TGTGCCAGCAGCCAAGATAAGAGGAACACCATATATTTT. As protein: CASSQDKRNTIYF.

This sequence joins TRBV7-9 and TRBJ2-7; 9 nucleotides line up with TRBD2. CDR1 is SEHNR, CDR2 FQNEAQ, per germline (reference sequence). V gave up 5 bases and J gave up 4 bases; unmatched junction bases: 9. CDR3 size: 15 residues. CDR3 DNA: TGTGCCAGCAGCCCCTTGACTAGCGGTGCTTACGAGCAGTACTTC. Translation: CASSPLTSGAYEQYF.

This clone was seen a handful of times. This chain connects TRBV29-1 to TRBJ2-5, with TRBD2 identical over 12 bases. This CDR3 is built from 14 residues. Per the germline V gene, CDR1 is SQVTM and CDR2 is ANQGSEA. V shed 6 bases and J 5 bases; nucleotides not matched to a gene: 7. CDR3 protein: CSVRLAGAKETQYF. CDR3 in DNA: TGCAGCGTGAGACTAGCGGGGGCGAAGGAGACCCAGTACTTC. Together with reference TRBV29-1 and TRBJ2-5, the CDR3 gives the full variable domain: SAVISQKPSRDICQRGTSLTIQCQVDSQVTMMFWYRQQPGQSLTLIATANQGSEATYESGFVIDKFPISRPNLTFSTLTVSNMSPEDSSIYLCSVRLAGAKETQYFGPGTRLLVL.

This clone was counted between two and nine times. The chain links TRBV6-6 to TRBJ2-5, with TRBD2 matching over 7 bases. Germline CDR1 and CDR2: MNHNY and SVGAGI (reference sequence). V lost 4 bases and J lost 7; bases outside the gene matches: 9. The length of the CDR3 is 14 residues. The CDR3 reads CASSLTSWPGTQYF. The CDR3 nucleotides are TGTGCCAGCAGTTTGACTAGCTGGCCCGGGACCCAGTACTTC.

As to this clone: Sequence at one end of the junction differs from germline and may be a read error. Other DNA sequences in the sample encode the same CDR3. This chain uses TRBV18 with TRBJ2-5, with TRBD1 matching 10 bases. CDR3 length: 15 residues. Germline CDR1 and CDR2: KGHSH and LQKENI. The CDR3 DNA reads TGTGCCAGCTCTCCACCGGGACAGGGGCAAGAGACCCAGTACTTC. Encoded protein: CASSPPGQGQETQYF.

DNA for the CDR3: TGTGCCAGCAGTGTTGAGGAAAAACTGTTTTTT. Translation gives CASSVEEKLFF. This chain connects TRBV2 to TRBJ1-4, with D unresolved. Germline CDR1 is SNHLY and CDR2 is FYNNEI. The CDR3 totals 11 residues. V was trimmed by 4 bases and J by 8 bases, leaving 5 bases between them.

The chain combines TRBV23-1 with TRBJ2-1, with D unclear. TRBV23-1 is placed among ORFs of uncertain function. The CDR3 totals 11 residues. Trimming stripped 4 bases from V and 8 bases from J, with 6 bases between. Written as DNA, the CDR3 is TGCGCCAGCAGTCGCGCGGATGAGCAGTTCTTC. This sequence encodes CASSRADEQFF.

The chain joins TRBV5-1 to TRBJ2-5; D gene uncertain. The V end was cut by 0 bases, the J end by 5 bases, with 8 bases between. CDR3 size: 13 residues. Germline assignment: CDR1 SGHRS and CDR2 YFSETQ. The CDR3 DNA is TGCGCCAGCAGCTTGGCTAGGGATGAGACCCAGTACTTC. This translates into CASSLARDETQYF.

This clone was picked up a small number of times. V and J are TRBV4-2 and TRBJ1-4, with 8 bases matching TRBD1. The CDR3 is 15 amino acids. V gave up 5 bases and J gave up 7 bases; unmatched junction bases: 9. Germline CDR1 and CDR2: LGHNA and YNFKEQ. The CDR3: CASSNGQGGSEKLFF. The CDR3 DNA follows: TGTGCCAGCAGCAATGGACAGGGCGGGAGTGAAAAACTGTTTTTT.

The CDR3 nucleotides read TGCAGCGTTGAAGAGGTCAGGGCTTTCTTT. Amino acid sequence: CSVEEVRAFF. The chain carries TRBV29-1 and TRBJ1-1; D is unclear. This CDR3 region has 10 residues. Deletions cut 0 bases from V and 11 bases from J, with 7 bases between. Germline V gene lookup returns CDR1 SQVTM and CDR2 ANQGSEA.

This rearrangement joins TRBV28 to TRBJ2-5; 12 bases map to TRBD2. This CDR3 is built from 15 residues. CDR1 is MDHEN, CDR2 SYDVKM, per germline. V lost 5 bases, J lost 2 bases, and 3 bases stayed unmatched. For the CDR3, the DNA is TGTGCCAGCAGTAGCCTAGCGGGGGGGCAAGAGACCCAGTACTTC. Its translation is CASSSLAGGQETQYF.

This chain uses TRBV15 with TRBJ2-3; 10 nucleotides agree with TRBD1. In germline, CDR1 is LNHNV, CDR2 YYDKDF (reference sequence). The CDR3 is 19 amino acids. The V gene end was trimmed by 0 bases and the J gene end by 2 bases; junction bases not matched to a gene: 11. CDR3 loop: CATSRDRVPTGGYTDTQYF. The CDR3 coding sequence is TGTGCCACCAGCAGAGATCGGGTACCGACAGGGGGCTACACAGATACGCAGTATTTT.

The CDR3 DNA reads TGTGCCAGCAGTGAACAAGATGAAAAACTGTTTTTT. It codes for CASSEQDEKLFF. This sequence joins TRBV2 and TRBJ1-4; D uncertain. The CDR3 length is 12 residues. Germline CDR1 and CDR2: SNHLY and FYNNEI. Trimming removed 2 bases at V and 6 bases at J, with 4 bases between.

This clone has only a few counts. V and J are TRBV5-1 and TRBJ1-1; 10 bases map to TRBD1. Per the germline V gene, CDR1 is SGHRS and CDR2 is YFSETQ. With 4 bases clipped from V and 1 base from J, the junction kept 4 bases outside the gene matches. CDR3 size: 15 residues. The CDR3 loop reads CASSPWDRGNTEAFF. The CDR3 region has the DNA TGCGCCAGCAGCCCATGGGACAGGGGGAACACTGAAGCTTTCTTT.

The CDR3 nucleotides are TGTGCCAGCAGTTACGGCGCGAACACCGGGGAGCTGTTTTTT. Amino acids: CASSYGANTGELFF. This sequence joins TRBV6-6 and TRBJ2-2; D remains ambiguous. This CDR3 region has 14 residues. The germline gives CDR1 MNHNY, CDR2 SVGAGI (reference sequence). Trimming took off 2 bases at V and 0 bases at J, with 4 bases between the two ends.

This sequence joins TRBV7-3 and TRBJ1-1; D is undetermined. The CDR3 runs 13 residues. Trimming pared 2 bases from V and 1 base from J, leaving 5 bases between. CDR1 SGHTA and CDR2 FQGTGA come from the germline V gene. The DNA for the CDR3 is TGTGCCAGCAGCTTAGTCACGAACACTGAAGCTTTCTTT. Its protein is CASSLVTNTEAFF.

For this clone: Distinct nucleotide sequences in the sample also encode this CDR3. The gene calls are TRBV5-1 and TRBJ2-5; tentatively, D is TRBD1 (5 bases). The CDR3 sequence is 14 residues long. From germline, CDR1 is SGHRS and CDR2 YFSETQ. Deletions cut 0 bases from V and 2 bases from J, with 8 bases between. CDR3 sequence (DNA): TGCGCCAGCAGCTTGGCGCAGGGACAAGAGACCCAGTACTTC. Translation gives CASSLAQGQETQYF.

The sample holds a few counts of this clone. V gene TRBV9 combines with J gene TRBJ2-3; the D is unclear. CDR3 size: 13 residues. Germline CDR1 is SGDLS and CDR2 is YYNGEE. The V end lost 2 bases, the J end lost 2 bases, and 6 bases lay between the germline ends. The CDR3 bases are TGTGCCAGCAGCGTGAGACCCACAGATACGCAGTATTTT. Protein product: CASSVRPTDTQYF.

The genes are TRBV5-6 and TRBJ1-2; no clear D. Trimming took 4 bases from V and 1 from J, leaving 5 bases between them. The CDR3 is 12 residues long. CDR1 is SGHDT, CDR2 YYEEEE, per germline. The CDR3 sequence: CASSRDNYGYTF. DNA of the CDR3: TGTGCCAGCAGCCGAGATAACTATGGCTACACCTTC.

The CDR3 coding sequence is TGCAGCGTTATAGGGGACAGCAGCTACGAGCAGTACTTC. The encoded protein is CSVIGDSSYEQYF. The chain couples TRBV29-1 to TRBJ2-7; the match to TRBD1 covers 7 bases. Losses at the gene ends were 5 bases for V and 3 bases for J; bases not matched to a gene: 7. CDR3 length equals 13 residues. Germline-derived CDR1 and CDR2 are SQVTM and ANQGSEA.

As DNA, the CDR3 is TGTGCCAGCAGCTCGGGACACCTTAATTCACCCCTCCACTTT. Its translation is CASSSGHLNSPLHF. The rearrangement uses TRBV7-9 and TRBJ1-6, with D maybe TRBD1 (6 bases). The germline V gene encodes CDR1 SEHNR and CDR2 FQNEAQ (reference sequence). The CDR3 covers 14 residues. Trimming cost V 4 bases and J 6 bases, with 10 bases left between them.